This TCR beta chain was observed in a study of blood T cell repertoires in COVID-19. As for the study in general: T cells, B-cell-depleted T cells, or PBMCs supplied cDNA or gDNA.

Measured with immunoSEQ multiplex PCR; TCRdb has only the in-frame clones, and not every one. The sample records fewer than 400,000 clones, 85% to 90% being singletons. Followed longitudinally, the Seattle patients had been enrolled during active infection. The CDR3 covers 15 residues. Germline V CDR1 and CDR2: SGHTA, FQGTGA. Trimming removed 4 bases at V and 0 bases at J, with 12 bases between. The sequence derives from a woman in her thirties with COVID-19, enrolled during active disease. V is TRBV7-3 and J is TRBJ1-1, with a weak D call TRBD1 (6 bases). Source material: peripheral blood. CDR3 region: CASSSSGGLNTEAFF. The CDR3 DNA follows: TGTGCCAGCAGCTCCTCCGGGGGGCTGAACACTGAAGCTTTCTTT.